The 26 T cell receptor beta chains below come from one sample, sequenced in a study of cytomegalovirus exposure and HLA in healthy donors. PCR primers comprised 60 Vbeta and 13 Jbeta primers. Clones were sequenced by immunoSEQ multiplex PCR, and TCRdb holds only the in-frame ones, with some missing. Among tens of thousands of clones listed, 60% to 80% were seen once. The sequencing input was PBMCs. Receptors were obtained from a woman aged 50 to 65 in good health and CMV-seropositive.

The chain combines TRBV4-3 with TRBJ2-7; 8 nucleotides match TRBD2. The CDR3 length is 17 residues. After removal of 2 bases from V and 2 bases from J, the junction contained 11 bases not matched to a gene. Germline-derived CDR1 and CDR2 are LGHNA and YSLEER. CDR3: CASSQTRGAGAPYEQYF. The CDR3 DNA reads TGCGCCAGCAGCCAAACACGGGGAGCGGGAGCCCCCTACGAGCAGTACTTC.

V and J are TRBV27 and TRBJ1-2; 8 positions match TRBD1. The junction had 4 bases not matched to a gene; V was cut back by 5 bases and J by 8 bases. This CDR3 comprises 12 residues. Germline V CDR1 and CDR2: MNHEY, SMNVEV (reference sequence). The CDR3 here is CASSPTGAGYTF. CDR3 bases: TGTGCCAGCAGTCCGACAGGGGCCGGCTACACCTTC.

This clone was counted only a few times. At one end, the junction sequence differs from germline, possibly due to a read error. CDR3 sequence (DNA): TGTTCCAGCAGCTTCAACGGGGTTGCTAATGAAAAACTGTTTTTT. Its translation is CSSSFNGVANEKLFF. The chain has TRBV7-9 and TRBJ1-4; D gene ambiguous. The CDR3 runs 15 residues. Germline CDR1 reads SEHNR; CDR2 reads FQNEAQ (reference sequence).

This clone was observed a few times. J is TRBJ2-2 and V is TRBV15, with 7 bases lining up with TRBD1. The CDR3 covers 15 residues. Trimming cost V 5 bases and J 7 bases; bases outside gene matches: 10. CDR1 is LNHNV and CDR2 is YYDKDF in the germline V gene (reference sequence). CDR3 sequence: CATSSQDRPGGELFF. DNA of the CDR3: TGTGCCACCAGCTCCCAGGACAGGCCTGGCGGGGAGCTGTTTTTT.

This chain links TRBV14 with TRBJ2-7; possible D gene TRBD2, 6 bases. V lost 3 bases, J lost 0 bases, and 9 bases lay in between. The CDR3 totals 14 residues. Germline V gene lookup returns CDR1 SGHDN and CDR2 FVKESK. CDR3 sequence: CASSQLANSYEQYF. DNA of the CDR3: TGTGCCAGCAGCCAGCTAGCGAACTCCTACGAGCAGTACTTC.

V and J are TRBV6-5 and TRBJ1-4; D remains unclear. Trimming stripped 8 bases from V and 3 bases from J, with 7 bases between. Germline V gene lookup returns CDR1 MNHEY and CDR2 SVGAGI. This CDR3 region has 12 residues. Here the CDR3 DNA reads TGTGCCAGCCAGTCGTCTAATGAAAAACTGTTTTTT. It encodes CASQSSNEKLFF.

The chain links TRBV13 to TRBJ1-3; D is unclear. The CDR3 extends over 13 amino acids. Germline loops: CDR1 PRHDT, CDR2 FYEKMQ (reference sequence). V dropped 2 bases and J dropped 3 bases, with 5 bases sitting between them. CDR3 residues: CASSLNNGNTIYF. Here the CDR3 DNA reads TGTGCCAGCAGCTTAAATAATGGAAACACCATATATTTT.

Only one count was recorded for this clone. V and J are TRBV7-6 and TRBJ2-1; D not certain. The CDR3 totals 16 residues. In germline, CDR1 is SGHVS, CDR2 FNYEAQ. V gave up 6 bases and J gave up 0 bases, with 15 bases separating them. CDR3 sequence (DNA): TGTGCCAGCAGACCCCTAGTATCTAGCTCCTACAATGAGCAGTTCTTC. It is translated as CASRPLVSSSYNEQFF.

The chain combines TRBV7-2 with TRBJ2-5; possibly TRBD1 for D (6 bases). V was clipped by 0 bases and J by 5 bases, with 10 bases between them. CDR3 length equals 14 residues. Germline loops: CDR1 SGHTA, CDR2 FQGNSA. The CDR3 loop is CASSLARGTETQYF. The CDR3 DNA reads TGTGCCAGCAGCTTAGCCAGGGGCACGGAGACCCAGTACTTC. Full variable domain (rest looked up from reference TRBV7-2 and TRBJ2-5): GAGVSQSPSNKVTEKGKDVELRCDPISGHTALYWYRQSLGQGLEFLIYFQGNSAPDKSGLPSDRFSAERTGGSVSTLTIQRTQQEDSAVYLCASSLARGTETQYFGPGTRLLVL.

This clone came up a few times. CDR3 coding DNA: TGTGCCAGTGGATTGGGACTAGCGGGAGCCTACAATGAGCAGTTCTTC. It encodes CASGLGLAGAYNEQFF. V is TRBV19 and J is TRBJ2-1; 14 nucleotides match TRBD2. Looked up from germline, CDR1 is LNHDA and CDR2 is SQIVND (reference sequence). Trimming took 8 bases from V and 2 from J; bases not matched to a gene: 5. The CDR3 is made up of 16 amino acids.

This clone was recorded only once. The gene calls are TRBV27 and TRBJ2-2; possibly TRBD1 for D (6 bases). The V end was cut by 3 bases, the J end by 0 bases, with 8 bases between. Per the germline V gene, CDR1 is MNHEY and CDR2 is SMNVEV (reference sequence). The CDR3 consists of 15 residues. The DNA of the CDR3 is TGTGCCAGCAGTTTTCAGGGGTCGAACACCGGGGAGCTGTTTTTT. It translates to CASSFQGSNTGELFF.

This clone was recorded a few times. The chain links TRBV18 to TRBJ2-1; TRBD1 agrees at 8 bases. Per germline, CDR1 KGHSH and CDR2 LQKENI. The CDR3 is 14 residues long. Trimming at V came to 3 bases and at J to 6 bases, leaving 4 bases not matched to a gene. CDR3 sequence reads: CASSPVQGVNEQFF. The CDR3, as DNA: TGTGCCAGCTCACCGGTACAGGGGGTCAATGAGCAGTTCTTC.

This clone occurred once. V gene TRBV4-1 combines with J gene TRBJ2-5; 7 positions agree with TRBD2. V dropped 4 bases and J dropped 9; count of bases not matched to a gene: 14. This CDR3 is 15 amino acids long. Germline CDR1 and CDR2: MGHRA and YSYEKL. The CDR3: CASSLRLAEGRAQYF. CDR3 DNA: TGCGCCAGCAGCCTTCGACTAGCCGAGGGTCGGGCCCAGTACTTC.

This rearrangement joins TRBV19 to TRBJ2-7; 9 nucleotides align to TRBD2. The germline CDR1 and CDR2 sequences are LNHDA and SQIVND (reference sequence). This CDR3 comprises 15 residues. V lost 4 bases and J lost 3; bases outside the gene matches: 7. The CDR3: CASSSAGTSHYEQYF. Written as DNA, the CDR3 is TGTGCCAGTAGTAGCGCCGGGACTAGCCACTACGAGCAGTACTTC.

V gene TRBV18 combines with J gene TRBJ1-1; TRBD1 matches 8 bases. Trimming at V came to 0 bases and at J to 8 bases, leaving 5 bases not matched to a gene. Per germline, CDR1 KGHSH and CDR2 LQKENI. The CDR3 consists of 14 residues. Here the CDR3 reads CASSPPFRGPEAFF. CDR3 bases: TGTGCCAGCTCACCACCATTCAGGGGGCCGGAAGCTTTCTTT.

The chain links TRBV15 to TRBJ1-3; D possibly corresponds to TRBD1 (5 bases). Germline CDR1 and CDR2: LNHNV and YYDKDF (reference sequence). The CDR3 is made up of 15 amino acids. Trimming took off 0 bases at V and 4 bases at J, with 10 bases between the two ends. In DNA, the CDR3 is TGTGCCACCAGCAGAGATCGTACAGGAGGAAACACCATATATTTT. This translates into CATSRDRTGGNTIYF.

With regard to this clone: Other nucleotide sequences in the sample specify the same CDR3. The J gene is TRBJ1-4, the V gene TRBV9, with a tentative D call TRBD1 (5 bases). Trimming took off 2 bases at V and 4 bases at J, with 18 bases between the two ends. The CDR3 loop spans 17 amino acids. Germline V gene data show CDR1 as SGDLS and CDR2 as YYNGEE. As DNA, the CDR3 is TGTGCCAGCAGCGTCGGGACTCAAAACGGGCTTAATGAAAAACTGTTTTTT. This gives the protein CASSVGTQNGLNEKLFF.

The CDR3 region has the DNA TGTGCCAGCAGTGAAAACCTTTGGGGACAGGGGGGCGCCTACGAGCAGTACTTC. Translated, it gives CASSENLWGQGGAYEQYF. The V call is TRBV6-1, the J call TRBJ2-7, with 11 bases matching TRBD1. The CDR3 has 18 amino acids. Germline CDR1 is MNHNS and CDR2 is SASEGT. Germline trimming cut 2 bases from V and 2 bases from J; bases unmatched to any gene: 11.

This clone was detected only a few times. The V and J genes are TRBV11-3 and TRBJ2-1, with TRBD2 identical over 12 bases. The germline V gene has CDR1 SGHNT and CDR2 YENEEA. The length of the CDR3 is 15 residues. The ends lost 5 bases at V and 7 bases at J; junction bases unmatched: 6. CDR3 sequence reads: CASSLLGLAGNEQFF. CDR3 sequence (DNA): TGTGCCAGCAGCCTACTAGGACTAGCGGGAAATGAGCAGTTCTTC.

Here the CDR3 DNA reads TGTGCCAGCAGCTTTCTTAGCTCCTATTCCTACGAGCAGTACTTC. This encodes CASSFLSSYSYEQYF. The chain combines TRBV7-8 with TRBJ2-7; no clear D gene. The CDR3 loop spans 15 amino acids. The V gene lost 3 bases and the J gene lost 1 base, with 13 bases spanning the gap. Germline values: CDR1 SGHVS, CDR2 FQNEAQ.

The chain joins TRBV19 to TRBJ2-1; 8 nucleotides agree with TRBD1. CDR3 length: 14 amino acids. The germline CDR1 and CDR2 sequences are LNHDA and SQIVND (reference sequence). V lost 7 bases, J lost 4 bases, and 6 bases stayed unmatched. The CDR3 loop is CASKYQGAYNEQFF. CDR3 DNA sequence: TGTGCCAGTAAATATCAGGGGGCGTACAATGAGCAGTTCTTC.

The V call is TRBV10-1, the J call TRBJ1-6; D unresolved. The V end lost 3 bases, the J end lost 9 bases, and 6 bases lay between the germline ends. Germline loops: CDR1 WNHNN, CDR2 SYGVQD (reference sequence). The CDR3 loop spans 12 amino acids. Here the CDR3 reads CASSDESSPLHF. CDR3 nucleotide sequence: TGCGCCAGCAGTGATGAGAGTTCACCCCTCCACTTT.

This clone has only a few counts. The CDR3 region has the DNA TGTGCCAGCAGGGCCGGGACAGGGTTTATGTTCTTC. This gives the protein CASRAGTGFMFF. J is TRBJ2-1 and V is TRBV6-6, with 9 positions matching TRBD1. CDR3 length: 12 amino acids. J lost 15 bases, V lost 6 bases, and 9 bases had no gene match. Germline loops: CDR1 MNHNY, CDR2 SVGAGI (reference sequence).

The chain links TRBV19 to TRBJ1-1; 10 nucleotides agree with TRBD1. The CDR3 extends over 15 amino acids. Germline CDR1 is LNHDA and CDR2 is SQIVND (reference sequence). The V segment lost 4 bases and the J segment 5 bases; nucleotides outside the gene matches: 7. The CDR3 here is CASSTPDRGRTEAFF. The CDR3 nucleotides are TGTGCCAGTAGTACCCCTGACAGGGGGCGAACTGAAGCTTTCTTT.

Only one count was recorded for this clone. The CDR3 DNA reads TGTGCCAGCAGCGCCCAACCGGCAATCCCGGAGGATATTTACACCTTC. Its protein product is CASSAQPAIPEDIYTF. This chain connects TRBV9 to TRBJ1-2; D gene uncertain. Germline loops: CDR1 SGDLS, CDR2 YYNGEE. The CDR3 has 16 residues. The V end was cut by 3 bases, the J end by 11 bases, with 26 bases between. Full variable domain (rest looked up from reference TRBV9 and TRBJ1-2): DSGVTQTPKHLITATGQRVTLRCSPRSGDLSVYWYQQSLDQGLQFLIQYYNGEERAKGNILERFSAQQFPDLHSELNLSSLELGDSALYFCASSAQPAIPEDIYTFGSGTRLTVV.

The chain joins TRBV9 to TRBJ1-5; D perhaps matches TRBD1 (6 bases). The CDR3 totals 15 residues. V dropped 4 bases and J dropped 0 bases, with 11 bases sitting between them. Germline values: CDR1 SGDLS, CDR2 YYNGEE. CDR3 protein: CASSQGPYSNQPQHF. CDR3 nucleotide sequence: TGTGCCAGCAGCCAGGGGCCTTATAGCAATCAGCCCCAGCATTTT.